The clone carrying this TCR beta chain showed up just a few times. This sample was taken from a study of graft-versus-host responses after intestinal transplantation. The CDR3 consists of 14 residues. Germline V gene sequence: CDR1 SGHAT, CDR2 FQNNGV. V was pared by 1 base and J by 5 bases, with 6 bases between. The study's findings and limits: Present in recipient marrow, GvH clones included some that appeared first in ileum or blood. Early after transplant, HvG clones declined as circulating GvH clones peaked.

Only in-frame clones appear in the TCRdb table, and some are missing; sequencing was by immunoSEQ multiplex PCR. The table lists 20,000 to 30,000 clones, roughly 42% of them singletons. This TCR derives from a human patient who received an intestinal transplant. Material: alloreactive CD4+ T cells from a mixed lymphocyte reaction culture, obtained before intestinal transplant. Sample subset: CFSE-low proliferating T cells sorted from approximately 6-day pre-transplant mixed lymphocyte reaction (GvH or HvG direction). This chain connects TRBV11-2 to TRBJ1-6; D perhaps matches TRBD1 (5 bases). CDR3 in DNA: TGTGCCAGCAGCTTAGCGGACAATAATTCACCCCTCCACTTT. Residues: CASSLADNNSPLHF.